This T cell receptor (beta chain) was captured in a study of blood T cell repertoires in COVID-19. About the research overall: Material from acute and convalescent COVID-19 was sourced from the United States, Italy and Spain. T cells, B-cell-depleted T cells, or PBMCs provided the cDNA or gDNA that served as material.

Methods used by the authors: Counts of nucleated cells, estimated from reference gene primer amplification, were obtained. Sequencing was performed with immunoSEQ multiplex PCR; in TCRdb, only in-frame clones are kept and a portion is missing. That table gives V, J and clone size, and the DNA gave D and trimming. The sample carries 95,000 to 120,000 clones, 75% to 90% recorded once. The CDR3 consists of 14 residues. Germline V gene lookup returns CDR1 SQVTM and CDR2 ANQGSEA. V was clipped by 0 bases and J by 10 bases; unmatched bases: 10. The chain links TRBV29-1 to TRBJ1-1; 8 bases map to TRBD1. The sequenced material came from peripheral blood. The TCR originated in a woman in her 50s with acute or convalescent COVID-19. CDR3 bases: TGCAGCGTTGAAGATCGACAGGGGCTGAGGCGAGCTTTCTTT. It specifies CSVEDRQGLRRAFF. Full variable domain (outside the CDR3, taken from reference TRBV29-1 and TRBJ1-1): SAVISQKPSRDICQRGTSLTIQCQVDSQVTMMFWYRQQPGQSLTLIATANQGSEATYESGFVIDKFPISRPNLTFSTLTVSNMSPEDSSIYLCSVEDRQGLRRAFFGQGTRLTVV.